This T cell receptor (beta chain) emerged from a study of shared clonotypes between healthy human individuals (dated by TCRdb to 2018 to 2021). About the full investigation: The cohort comprised a couple of women and a few men aged 18 to 49 years. For each donor, CD4 naive and CD4 memory were each run on three plates, CD8 naive on two plates, and CD8 memory on one plate. To estimate repertoire size and how much clonotypes are shared between individuals, the study performed deep sequencing of blood TCR repertoires from roughly five healthy adults. To increase sequencing depth and limit assay-specific biases, TCR repertoire library preparation and sequencing were carried out by different laboratories using diverse techniques. Between about 0.94 and 10 billion PBMCs per donor were obtained by leukapheresis. Paper-wide results and their limitations: Higher generation probabilities were observed for clonotypes shared by all four sorted-subset donors than for non-shared clonotypes. Naive subsets generally had larger estimated clonotype richness than memory subsets did. Even with the large sequencing depth, rarefaction of the sorted-subset datasets indicated that sequencing was incomplete. Approximately 5% of naive CD4, 3.5% of naive CD8, around 2.3% of memory CD4, and more than 0.35% of memory CD8 clonotypes were shared across several donors. The small number of donors limited the genetic and exposure-history diversity represented. Pairwise subsampling led to the expectation that sequencing depth would affect the degree of clonotype sharing among donors. Only blood was sampled, and tissue TCR repertoires likely differ from those in blood.

CD8 naive samples were obtained by positive selection for CCR7 among CD45RO-negative cells, yielding a CD45RA+CCR7+ population from which TemRA cells were excluded. The donors were healthy, HIV-negative adults who had no recently reported acute infections or vaccinations. Only Caucasian adults living in Nashville, Tennessee, USA were represented among the donors. After blood collection by leukapheresis, PBMCs were isolated using Ficoll-Histopaque density gradient centrifugation and then cryopreserved in the vapor phase of liquid nitrogen. Analytical flow cytometry was used to check the purity and quantity of every magnetically sorted T cell population. Genomic DNA was isolated from each sorted fraction and quantified by UV absorbance on a Nanodrop 2000c. Counted from cysteine to phenylalanine, this CDR3 has 17 amino acids. Only the CDR3 region is kept as DNA, spanning 51 bases read in frame from base 1. The germline V gene gives CDR1 as MNHNS and CDR2 as SASEGT. V and J are trimmed by 1 base and 10 bases, and the gene matches miss 11 bases of the junction.

Concerning this clone: There is no known antigen for this receptor. No much larger clone exists at a distance of one base, and base qualities are not known.

Using the deep immunoSEQ assay, TCR CDR3 regions were amplified from genomic DNA by multiplex PCR. Extracted genomic DNA from each cell subset was distributed evenly across all wells of several immunoSEQ 96-well plates, and each plate was treated as a replicate. Each replicate PCR for sorted subsets received around 200 ng genomic DNA, equal to roughly 30,000 T cell genomes. Purified libraries were measured with a Qubit 3.0 fluorometer, size-checked on a Bioanalyzer 2100, and measured again with the KAPA Library Quantification kit. Each immunoSEQ 96-well plate was sequenced on its own single-read 150-cycle Illumina NextSeq 550 flow cell. The study's processing was this. Because the immunoSEQ output held only junctional sequences and lacked quality scores, the filtering could not match the filtering applied to full-length reads. Sequences were annotated with PyIR, a Python wrapper for IgBLAST v1.9, and V/J genes and CDR3 were assigned using IMGT germline references. Reads were filtered out if the reads had weak V/J assignments (E-value above 1e-6), no CDR3, stop codons, out-of-frame junctions, or ambiguous translated residues. V3J clonotypes were defined by identical inferred V gene, J gene, and CDR3 amino acid sequence. Percentage overlap between repertoires was computed as shared unique clonotypes divided by the size of the smaller repertoire. RTK rarefaction, the Chao1 estimator, and Recon v2.1 estimates of unobserved clonotypes were used to assess repertoire richness. Generation probabilities were computed with OLGA for all TCRbeta clonotypes obtained by the gDNA method from several donors. Here the immuneACCESS table is served through TCRdb, limited to in-frame sequences with V and J called. Missing clones are a known gap in these copies; in checked studies unresolved V genes cover under half, and the rest lacks a known reason. The V and J calls and the clone size are those of that table, but D and trimming were determined from the DNA. For this sample there are about 2 million clones; 85% to 95% appear just once. The top ten clones comprise 0.85% to 1.2% of the sample.

The rearrangement joined TRBV6-1 to TRBJ1-6; 9 junctional bases match TRBD1. This receptor was obtained from a young man in good health. Sequencing was done on a sample of naive CD8+ T cells sorted from blood. This sample's cell subset or site label indicates: CD45RA+CCR7+. The DNA is as follows: TGTGCCAGCAGTGAAGATCTAGGGGGGACAGGGCGATCACCCCTCCACTTT. Its protein is CASSEDLGGTGRSPLHF.